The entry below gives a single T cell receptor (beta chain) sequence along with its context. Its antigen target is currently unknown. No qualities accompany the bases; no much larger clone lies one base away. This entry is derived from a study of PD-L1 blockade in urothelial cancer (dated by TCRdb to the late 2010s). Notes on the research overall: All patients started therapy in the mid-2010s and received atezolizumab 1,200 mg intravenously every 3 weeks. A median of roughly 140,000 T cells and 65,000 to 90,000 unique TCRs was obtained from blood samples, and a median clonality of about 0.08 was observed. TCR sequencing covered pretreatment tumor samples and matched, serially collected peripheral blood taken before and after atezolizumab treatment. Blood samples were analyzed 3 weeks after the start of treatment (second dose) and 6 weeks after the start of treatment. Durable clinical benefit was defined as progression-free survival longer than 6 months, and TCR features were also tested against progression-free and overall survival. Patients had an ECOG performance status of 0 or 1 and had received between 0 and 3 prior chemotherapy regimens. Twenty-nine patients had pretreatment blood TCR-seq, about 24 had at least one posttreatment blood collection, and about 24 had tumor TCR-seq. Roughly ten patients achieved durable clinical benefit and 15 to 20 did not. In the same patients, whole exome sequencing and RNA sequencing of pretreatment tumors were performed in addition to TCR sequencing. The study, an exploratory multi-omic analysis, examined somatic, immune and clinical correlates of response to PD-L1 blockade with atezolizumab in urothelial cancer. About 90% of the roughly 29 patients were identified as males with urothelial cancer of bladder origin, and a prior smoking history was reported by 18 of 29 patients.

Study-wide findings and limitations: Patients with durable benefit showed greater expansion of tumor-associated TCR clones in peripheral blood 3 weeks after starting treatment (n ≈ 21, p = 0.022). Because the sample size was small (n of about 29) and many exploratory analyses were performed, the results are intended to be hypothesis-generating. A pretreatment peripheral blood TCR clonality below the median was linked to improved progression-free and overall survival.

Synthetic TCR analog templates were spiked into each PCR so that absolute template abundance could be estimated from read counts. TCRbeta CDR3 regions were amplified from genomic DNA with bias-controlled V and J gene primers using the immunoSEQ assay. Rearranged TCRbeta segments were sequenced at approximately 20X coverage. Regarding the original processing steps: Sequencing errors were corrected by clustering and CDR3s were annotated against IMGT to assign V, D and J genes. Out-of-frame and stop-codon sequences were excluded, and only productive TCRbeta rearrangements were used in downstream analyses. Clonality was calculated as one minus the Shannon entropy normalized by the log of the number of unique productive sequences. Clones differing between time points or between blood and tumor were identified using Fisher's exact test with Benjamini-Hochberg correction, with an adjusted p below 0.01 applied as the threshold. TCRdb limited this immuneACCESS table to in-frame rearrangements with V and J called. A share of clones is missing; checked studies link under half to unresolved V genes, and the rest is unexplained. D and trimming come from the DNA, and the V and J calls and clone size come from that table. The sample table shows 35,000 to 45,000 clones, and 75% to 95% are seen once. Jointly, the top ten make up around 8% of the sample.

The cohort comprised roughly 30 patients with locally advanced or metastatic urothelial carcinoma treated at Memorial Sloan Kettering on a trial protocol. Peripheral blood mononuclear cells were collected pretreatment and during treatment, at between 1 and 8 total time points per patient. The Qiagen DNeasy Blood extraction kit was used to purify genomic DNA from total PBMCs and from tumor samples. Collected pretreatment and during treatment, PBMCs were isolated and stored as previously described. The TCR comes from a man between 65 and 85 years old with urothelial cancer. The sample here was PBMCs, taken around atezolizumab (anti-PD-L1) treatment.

CDR3 protein: CASSQAVGLARADEQFF. The DNA reads TGCGCCAGCAGCCAAGCCGTGGGACTAGCGCGAGCCGATGAGCAGTTCTTC. Recombination linked TRBV4-1 to TRBJ2-1; TRBD2 lines up with 10 middle nucleotides. Including cysteine and phenylalanine, the CDR3 has 17 amino acids. Of the read, only the CDR3 DNA is kept; its 51 bases are in frame from base 1. Via the germline V gene, CDR1 is MGHRA and CDR2 YSYEKL. Trimming takes 1 base off V and 8 bases off J; junction bases not matched to a gene: 11.